This T cell receptor (beta chain) was obtained from a study of T-cell memory formation after mild COVID-19. Whole-study context: TCR clusters were mostly donor specific.

CDR3 length: 13 residues. Looked up from germline, CDR1 is SQVTM and CDR2 is ANQGSEA. The J segment lost 6 bases and the V segment lost 7 bases, leaving 3 bases of the junction unmatched. Study observations and caveats: Confirmation of SARS-CoV-2 specificity was lacking for second-wave clones peaking day 37. Some clones that responded were present in memory (sampled pre-infection), which suggests cross-reactive memory joined.

TCRdb analysed the 5' RACE reads with MiXCR anew, one entry per CDR3 protein. The repertoire holds tens of thousands of distinct CDR3 sequences, with about 7% as singletons. In the case of this clonotype: Its antigen is currently unknown.

Input material: PBMCs or a T cell subset sorted from them (not recorded which). The chain couples TRBV29-1 to TRBJ2-3, with 14 bases identical to TRBD2. The receptor was derived from a man between 18 and 35 years old who had mild COVID-19 (a few samples of this study predate the infection). Cell type and time point are not known. CDR3: CSGRLAGGDTQYF. In DNA, the CDR3 is TGCAGCGGACGACTAGCGGGAGGGGATACGCAGTATTTT.